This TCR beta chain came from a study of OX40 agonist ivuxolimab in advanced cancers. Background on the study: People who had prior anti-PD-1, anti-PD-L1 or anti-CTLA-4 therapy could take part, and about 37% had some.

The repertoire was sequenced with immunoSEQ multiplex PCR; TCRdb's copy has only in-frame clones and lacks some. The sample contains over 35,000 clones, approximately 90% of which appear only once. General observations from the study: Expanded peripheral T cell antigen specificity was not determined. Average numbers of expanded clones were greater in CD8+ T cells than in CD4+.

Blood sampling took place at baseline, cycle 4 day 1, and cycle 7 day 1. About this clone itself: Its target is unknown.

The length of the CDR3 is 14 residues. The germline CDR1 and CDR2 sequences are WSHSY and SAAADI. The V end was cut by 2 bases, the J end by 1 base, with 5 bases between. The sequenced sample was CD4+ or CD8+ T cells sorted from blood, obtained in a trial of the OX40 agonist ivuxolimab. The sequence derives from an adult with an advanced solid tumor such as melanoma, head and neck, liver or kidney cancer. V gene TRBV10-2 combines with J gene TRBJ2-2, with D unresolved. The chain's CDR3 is CASSEVGNTGELFF. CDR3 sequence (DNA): TGCGCCAGCAGTGAGGTCGGGAACACCGGGGAGCTGTTTTTT.